Presented here are 18 T cell receptor beta chains from one specimen sequenced in a study of blood T cell repertoires in COVID-19. The data were produced by immunoSEQ multiplex PCR, yet TCRdb's version contains in-frame clones alone and is incomplete. The sample consists of under 200,000 clones, 85% to 90% of them appearing once. Sequencing used peripheral blood. The receptors shown here come from a man between 18 and 35 years old with active or convalescent COVID-19.

The J gene is TRBJ2-5, the V gene TRBV7-3, with D possibly TRBD2 on 6 matching bases. This CDR3 is built from 15 residues. Germline V gene data show CDR1 as SGHTA and CDR2 as FQGTGA. Deletions cut 1 base from V and 4 bases from J, with 13 bases between. The CDR3 loop reads CASSLMGGGLETQYF. As DNA, the CDR3 is TGTGCCAGCAGCTTAATGGGAGGCGGGTTAGAGACCCAGTACTTC.

V is TRBV29-1 and J is TRBJ1-4, with a weak D call TRBD1 (6 bases). The CDR3 extends over 13 amino acids. Trimming removed 5 bases from V and 6 bases from J, with 13 bases in between. Germline V lookup: CDR1 SQVTM, CDR2 ANQGSEA. The CDR3 sequence is CSVLRGDYEKLFF. CDR3 DNA sequence: TGCAGCGTTCTCAGGGGCGATTATGAAAAACTGTTTTTT.

This clone is medium-sized by share. The rearrangement joins TRBV27 to TRBJ2-3, with D possibly TRBD2 on 6 matching bases. V was pared by 3 bases and J by 0 bases, with 13 bases between. CDR3 length: 16 amino acids. In germline, CDR1 is MNHEY, CDR2 SMNVEV (reference sequence). For the CDR3, the DNA is TGTGCCAGCAGTTTTCTGGCTAGCGAAAGCACAGATACGCAGTATTTT. This codes for CASSFLASESTDTQYF.

Here the CDR3 reads CSVGLATPSSYEQYF. Written as DNA, the CDR3 is TGCAGCGTTGGTCTTGCAACACCAAGCTCCTACGAGCAGTACTTC. The V call is TRBV29-1, the J call TRBJ2-7, with D uncertain. This CDR3 has 15 amino acids. Germline V lookup: CDR1 SQVTM, CDR2 ANQGSEA. Trimming shortened V by 4 bases and J by 0 bases, and 16 bases separated the two germline ends.

The rearrangement uses TRBV7-9 and TRBJ2-7; the match to TRBD1 covers 7 bases. Germline CDR1 reads SEHNR; CDR2 reads FQNEAQ (reference sequence). The CDR3 has 12 amino acids. V dropped 4 bases and J dropped 5; count of bases not matched to a gene: 2. CDR3 in DNA: TGTGCCAGCAGCTGGACAGGCAACGAGCAGTACTTC. The encoded protein is CASSWTGNEQYF.

A single count supports this clone. V gene TRBV12-2 combines with J gene TRBJ1-1. TRBV12-2 is classified as a pseudogene. This CDR3 contains 16 residues. The CDR3 reads CASRLFVRGRDTEAFF. The CDR3 DNA reads as TGTGCAAGTCGCTTATTTGTGCGTGGGAGAGACACTGAAGCTTTCTTT.

This clone was counted a few times. This chain uses TRBV24-1 with TRBJ2-1; D gene ambiguous. The V end was cut by 0 bases, the J end by 0 bases, with 5 bases between. The germline V gene has CDR1 KGHDR and CDR2 SFDVKD. The length of the CDR3 is 15 residues. In DNA form, the CDR3 reads TGTGCCACCAGTGATTTGAGGAGCTCCTACAATGAGCAGTTCTTC. Translating gives CATSDLRSSYNEQFF.

The CDR3 bases are TGTGCCAGCAGCCCCCCGAGGGCCAGGGGGGTCGTAGGCTACACCTTC. Protein sequence: CASSPPRARGVVGYTF. J is TRBJ1-2 and V is TRBV3-1 (or the pseudogene TRBV3-2); 7 bases map to TRBD1. Germline CDR1 is LGHDT and CDR2 is YNNKEL (reference sequence). The CDR3 spans 16 residues. V was clipped by 4 bases and J by 8 bases; unmatched bases: 16.

The rearrangement uses TRBV10-1 and TRBJ1-1, with a possible D match to TRBD1 (6 bases). V was clipped by 6 bases and J by 1 base, with 12 bases between them. The CDR3 has 14 residues. Germline values: CDR1 WNHNN, CDR2 SYGVQD (reference sequence). The CDR3 nucleotides are TGCGCCAGCAGACAGGGCGCTGGGAACACTGAAGCTTTCTTT. This translates into CASRQGAGNTEAFF.

V and J are TRBV7-8 and TRBJ1-1; no clear D. The CDR3 consists of 15 residues. V shed 1 base and J shed 0 bases, with 9 bases lying between them. Germline CDR1 and CDR2: SGHVS and FQNEAQ. In DNA, the CDR3 is TGTGCCAGCAGCTTAGACTCGCACGTGAACACTGAAGCTTTCTTT. Its translation: CASSLDSHVNTEAFF. Complete variable domain (other parts from reference TRBV7-8 and TRBJ1-1): GAGVSQSPRYKVAKRGQDVALRCDPISGHVSLFWYQQALGQGPEFLTYFQNEAQLDKSGLPSDRFFAERPEGSVSTLKIQRTQQEDSAVYLCASSLDSHVNTEAFFGQGTRLTVV.

The V gene is TRBV5-1, the J gene TRBJ2-5; TRBD2 matches 7 bases. Germline V gene sequence: CDR1 SGHRS, CDR2 YFSETQ. Trimming cost V 2 bases and J 5 bases; bases outside gene matches: 9. CDR3 length: 15 residues. The CDR3 loop is CASSFGGSSIETQYF. The CDR3 DNA reads as TGCGCCAGCAGCTTCGGCGGGAGTAGTATTGAGACCCAGTACTTC.

The gene calls are TRBV28 and TRBJ1-1; 8 bases are shared with TRBD1. The V gene end was trimmed by 5 bases and the J gene end by 0 bases; junction bases not matched to a gene: 5. The CDR3 has 15 residues. Germline CDR1 is MDHEN and CDR2 is SYDVKM. The CDR3 is CASSSRTGLNTEAFF. Written as DNA, the CDR3 is TGTGCCAGCAGTAGCCGGACAGGGTTGAACACTGAAGCTTTCTTT.

This chain connects TRBV15 to TRBJ2-1; 7 nucleotides line up with TRBD1. The V and J ends lost 4 bases and 0 bases, in that order; junction bases with no gene match: 3. The CDR3 is made up of 15 amino acids. The germline V gene has CDR1 LNHNV and CDR2 YYDKDF (reference sequence). The CDR3: CATSTTGSSYNEQFF. CDR3 in DNA: TGTGCCACCAGCACGACAGGGAGCTCCTACAATGAGCAGTTCTTC.

J is TRBJ2-1 and V is TRBV7-2, with 9 bases that match TRBD1. In germline, CDR1 is SGHTA, CDR2 FQGNSA. This CDR3 region has 16 residues. The J segment lost 2 bases and the V segment lost 4 bases, leaving 6 bases of the junction unmatched. DNA of the CDR3: TGTGCCAGCAGCTCCAGGACAGGGGCGACCTACAATGAGCAGTTCTTC. Translating gives CASSSRTGATYNEQFF.

The chain couples TRBV27 to TRBJ2-6, with D maybe TRBD2 (5 bases). The germline V gene has CDR1 MNHEY and CDR2 SMNVEV (reference sequence). V shed 4 bases and J shed 0 bases, with 7 bases lying between them. The CDR3 is 15 residues long. CDR3 in amino acids: CASSSRVSGANVLTF. The CDR3 coding sequence is TGTGCCAGCAGTTCGCGGGTCTCTGGGGCCAACGTCCTGACTTTC.

The chain couples TRBV11-2 to TRBJ1-1; D is unclear. CDR1 and CDR2 (germline): SGHAT, FQNNGV. The CDR3 is 13 amino acids. V lost 5 bases to trimming and J lost 1 base, with 8 bases between them. The CDR3 region has the DNA TGTGCCAGCAGCCCCAGTGGGAACACTGAAGCTTTCTTT. Translated: CASSPSGNTEAFF. Full variable domain (missing parts from reference TRBV11-2 and TRBJ1-1): EAGVAQSPRYKIIEKRQSVAFWCNPISGHATLYWYQQILGQGPKLLIQFQNNGVVDDSQLPKDRFSAERLKGVDSTLKIQPAKLEDSAVYLCASSPSGNTEAFFGQGTRLTVV.

The chain uses TRBV12-3 or TRBV12-4 and TRBJ2-1; tentatively, D is TRBD2 (6 bases). CDR3 length: 12 residues. The V end was cut by 1 base, the J end by 10 bases, with 8 bases between. CDR3 DNA: TGTGCCAGCAGTTTAGGGGGGGAAGAGCAGTTCTTC. Translated: CASSLGGEEQFF.

The chain employs TRBV5-1 and TRBJ2-7, with 8 bases fitting TRBD1. V lost 0 bases, J lost 3 bases, and 11 bases stayed unmatched. Germline-derived CDR1 and CDR2 are SGHRS and YFSETQ. The CDR3 length is 17 residues. The CDR3 DNA follows: TGCGCCAGCAGCTTGGGGTCTGGGGGACAGGCGCTCTACGAGCAGTACTTC. Translated, it gives CASSLGSGGQALYEQYF. Based on the CDR3 plus reference TRBV5-1 and TRBJ2-7, the full variable domain is KAGVTQTPRYLIKTRGQQVTLSCSPISGHRSVSWYQQTPGQGLQFLFEYFSETQRNKGNFPGRFSGRQFSNSRSEMNVSTLELGDSALYLCASSLGSGGQALYEQYFGPGTRLTVT.